The 30 T cell receptor beta chains listed next were all sequenced from one sample in a study of shared clonotypes between healthy human individuals. Assay used: immunoSEQ multiplex PCR; TCRdb lists only in-frame clones, some missing. The data show 1,100,000 or so clones, roughly 74% seen once. The sample was memory CD4+ T cells from PBMCs. The subset is: CD45RA-negative fraction. All receptors come from a man aged 18-30 years in good health. Some clones in this sample may be carry-over from other donors' samples.

V and J are TRBV10-3 and TRBJ1-1; possibly TRBD1 for D (5 bases). Germline-derived CDR1 and CDR2 are ENHRY and SYGVKD. The CDR3 sequence is 13 residues long. The germline V and J ends were trimmed by 4 bases and 4 bases, with 10 bases remaining between them. In nucleotides, the CDR3 is TGTGCCATCAGTGTCCAGGGAGGCACTGAAGCTTTCTTT. The encoded protein is CAISVQGGTEAFF.

The CDR3 DNA follows: TGTGCCAGCAGCGGGCGTTGGGGATATCAGGGCACCGGGGAGCTGTTTTTT. Encoded protein: CASSGRWGYQGTGELFF. The V and J genes are TRBV4-2 and TRBJ2-2; perhaps TRBD1 as D (5 bases). The CDR3 contains 17 residues. The germline V and J ends were trimmed by 5 bases and 4 bases, with 20 bases remaining between them. Germline V CDR1 and CDR2: LGHNA, YNFKEQ.

The gene calls are TRBV19 and TRBJ2-4; 10 nucleotides line up with TRBD1. V lost 3 bases and J lost 6; bases outside the gene matches: 8. This CDR3 comprises 16 residues. CDR1 is LNHDA, CDR2 SQIVND, per germline (reference sequence). In nucleotides, the CDR3 is TGTGCCAGTAGTATCCCGGGACAGGGGTTCGGAAACATTCAGTACTTC. Its protein product is CASSIPGQGFGNIQYF.

This chain connects TRBV28 to TRBJ2-7; 13 bases match TRBD2. V shed 4 bases, J shed 4 bases, and the junction held 7 bases outside the gene matches. The CDR3 contains 16 residues. Germline CDR1 is MDHEN and CDR2 is SYDVKM. The CDR3: CASSSPPTSGRYEQYF. The DNA of the CDR3 is TGTGCCAGCAGTTCCCCCCCGACTAGCGGGAGGTACGAGCAGTACTTC.

V usage is TRBV7-2 and J usage is TRBJ1-3; D gene uncertain. In germline, CDR1 is SGHTA, CDR2 FQGNSA. V lost 1 base, J lost 0 bases, and 10 bases lay in between. This CDR3 contains 16 residues. CDR3 in DNA: TGTGCCAGCAGCTTAGTCGGGCATCGCTCTGGAAACACCATATATTTT. This gives the protein CASSLVGHRSGNTIYF. The variable domain in full, completed from reference TRBV7-2 and TRBJ1-3, reads GAGVSQSPSNKVTEKGKDVELRCDPISGHTALYWYRQSLGQGLEFLIYFQGNSAPDKSGLPSDRFSAERTGGSVSTLTIQRTQQEDSAVYLCASSLVGHRSGNTIYFGEGSWLTVV.

The chain carries TRBV5-1 and TRBJ2-7; 8 positions match TRBD2. Losses at the gene ends were 4 bases for V and 0 bases for J; bases not matched to a gene: 6. Germline-derived CDR1 and CDR2 are SGHRS and YFSETQ. The CDR3 covers 15 residues. The DNA of the CDR3 is TGCGCCAGCAGCCGGGGGGGAGTCGCCTCCTACGAGCAGTACTTC. Its translation: CASSRGGVASYEQYF.

In its sample, this clone was seen once. The same CDR3 is also encoded by other DNA sequences in this sample. The rearrangement uses TRBV7-2 and TRBJ2-2, with a possible D match to TRBD2 (6 bases). Trimming took 5 bases from V and 1 from J, leaving 11 bases between them. Per germline, CDR1 SGHTA and CDR2 FQGNSA. The CDR3 spans 15 residues. CDR3 bases: TGTGCCAGCAGCCTGCCGGGACTGAACACCGGGGAGCTGTTTTTT. Its protein is CASSLPGLNTGELFF.

This clone was picked up one time. The chain uses TRBV27 and TRBJ1-1, with 12 bases that match TRBD1. The germline V gene has CDR1 MNHEY and CDR2 SMNVEV (reference sequence). CDR3 size: 16 residues. V gave up 6 bases and J gave up 5 bases; unmatched junction bases: 10. The DNA for the CDR3 is TGTGCCAGCAGACAGGGGGGACAGGGGGCTGTGACTGAAGCTTTCTTT. Its translation is CASRQGGQGAVTEAFF.

The CDR3 protein is CASSPDGRGSGNTIYF. In DNA form, the CDR3 reads TGTGCCAGCTCACCAGATGGCAGGGGCTCTGGAAACACCATATATTTT. The V call is TRBV18, the J call TRBJ1-3, with a weak D call TRBD1 (6 bases). This CDR3 is built from 16 residues. CDR1 and CDR2 (germline): KGHSH, LQKENI. V was clipped by 2 bases and J by 0 bases, with 11 bases between them.

This chain links TRBV14 with TRBJ2-7; the D is unclear. The germline CDR1 and CDR2 sequences are SGHDN and FVKESK. The V and J ends lost 0 bases and 0 bases respectively, with 9 bases between them. This CDR3 has 15 residues. The CDR3 is CASSQDRRRSYEQYF. CDR3 DNA: TGTGCCAGCAGCCAAGATAGGCGTCGCTCCTACGAGCAGTACTTC.

The CDR3 here is CAISEAASTDTQYF. In DNA, the CDR3 is TGTGCCATCAGTGAGGCAGCGTCCACAGATACGCAGTATTTT. The chain uses TRBV10-3 and TRBJ2-3; no definite D call. The germline V gene has CDR1 ENHRY and CDR2 SYGVKD. Trimming left V 2 bases short and J 2 bases short, with 8 bases between. This CDR3 spans 14 amino acids.

This clone came up once. The chain links TRBV5-1 to TRBJ1-3; 7 nucleotides agree with TRBD1. With V trimmed by 4 bases and J by 4 bases, 5 bases remained unmatched. Germline V gene sequence: CDR1 SGHRS, CDR2 YFSETQ. The CDR3 is 14 amino acids. CDR3 in amino acids: CASSGGQRGNTIYF. In DNA, the CDR3 is TGCGCCAGCAGCGGGGGACAGCGGGGAAACACCATATATTTT.

The V and J genes are TRBV18 and TRBJ2-6; D is perhaps TRBD1 or TRBD2 (5 bases each). CDR1 and CDR2 (germline): KGHSH, LQKENI. V shed 6 bases and J shed 4 bases, with 13 bases lying between them. This CDR3 is 15 amino acids long. Written as DNA, the CDR3 is TGTGCCAGCTCCCTCCAGGGACCCGGGGCCAACGTCCTGACTTTC. Protein: CASSLQGPGANVLTF.

The CDR3 DNA is TGTGCCAGCAGCATAGGACAGAATCAGCCCCAGCATTTT. This codes for CASSIGQNQPQHF. The chain has TRBV5-6 and TRBJ1-5; D is possibly TRBD1 (6 bases). The germline gives CDR1 SGHDT, CDR2 YYEEEE. There are 13 residues in the CDR3. V gave up 4 bases and J gave up 4 bases, with 9 bases separating them.

This clone occurred a few times. J is TRBJ1-5 and V is TRBV10-1; TRBD1 is a possible D gene (6 bases). CDR1 WNHNN and CDR2 SYGVQD come from the germline V gene (reference sequence). Trimming cost V 3 bases and J 6 bases, with 9 bases left between them. This CDR3 is built from 13 residues. CDR3 loop: CASSDRGCQPQHF. The CDR3, as DNA: TGCGCCAGCAGTGACAGGGGTTGTCAGCCCCAGCATTTT.

The chain links TRBV29-1 to TRBJ1-1, with 11 bases fitting TRBD1. V was clipped by 0 bases and J by 4 bases; unmatched bases: 10. Germline-derived CDR1 and CDR2 are SQVTM and ANQGSEA. The CDR3 is 17 amino acids. The DNA of the CDR3 is TGCAGCGTTGAAGATACAGGACAGGGGGCGGACGGCACTGAAGCTTTCTTT. Its protein is CSVEDTGQGADGTEAFF.

This clone was picked up a small number of times. The V call is TRBV28, the J call TRBJ2-3; D assignment may be TRBD1 or TRBD2 (6 bases each). This CDR3 has 16 residues. V was clipped by 6 bases and J by 1 base, with 17 bases between them. CDR1 and CDR2 from the germline V gene are MDHEN and SYDVKM. The CDR3 nucleotides read TGTGCCAGCAGATCAACACAGGGAGGAGGCACAGATACGCAGTATTTT. Translated, it gives CASRSTQGGGTDTQYF.

The rearrangement links TRBV20-1 to TRBJ1-2; 7 positions match TRBD1. This CDR3 contains 11 residues. The germline V gene has CDR1 DFQATT and CDR2 SNEGSKA (reference sequence). Trimming took 6 bases from V and 2 from J; bases not matched to a gene: 0. The CDR3 nucleotides are TGCAGTGCGGACAGGAACTATGGCTACACCTTC. It translates to CSADRNYGYTF.

The gene calls are TRBV19 and TRBJ1-2; no clear D. The CDR3 runs 13 residues. The germline gives CDR1 LNHDA, CDR2 SQIVND (reference sequence). V shed 7 bases and J shed 8 bases, with 17 bases lying between them. The CDR3 bases are TGTGCCAGTATAAGTAATGGGAATTCCGGCTACACCTTC. The encoded protein is CASISNGNSGYTF.

This chain uses TRBV2 with TRBJ2-7; 14 nucleotides match TRBD2. The CDR3 consists of 17 residues. The germline CDR1 and CDR2 sequences are SNHLY and FYNNEI. The V and J ends lost 4 bases and 4 bases, in that order; junction bases with no gene match: 9. DNA of the CDR3: TGTGCCAGCAGTGGGGGGGCGGGACTAGCGGGAGAGTACGAGCAGTACTTC. This sequence encodes CASSGGAGLAGEYEQYF.

In nucleotides, the CDR3 is TGTGCCAGCAGCCGCACAGGGGCTAACACTGAAGCTTTCTTT. Translating it yields CASSRTGANTEAFF. The chain couples TRBV5-6 to TRBJ1-1, with 7 nucleotides matching TRBD1. The CDR3 consists of 14 residues. Losses at the gene ends were 4 bases for V and 2 bases for J; bases not matched to a gene: 5. Germline assignment: CDR1 SGHDT and CDR2 YYEEEE.

The chain employs TRBV4-3 and TRBJ1-2, with D possibly being TRBD1 (6 bases). The CDR3 spans 15 residues. CDR1 is LGHNA and CDR2 is YSLEER in the germline V gene. V gave up 1 base and J gave up 3 bases, with 12 bases separating them. The CDR3 spells CASSQVTAGDYGYTF. CDR3 sequence (DNA): TGCGCCAGCAGCCAAGTGACGGCAGGGGACTATGGCTACACCTTC.

This clone was observed many times. The chain has TRBV14 and TRBJ2-7, with 13 nucleotides matching TRBD2. Germline CDR1 SGHDN, CDR2 FVKESK. The CDR3 consists of 15 residues. J lost 3 bases, V lost 4 bases, and 3 bases had no gene match. Here the CDR3 reads CASSLGLAGLYEQYF. DNA of the CDR3: TGTGCCAGCAGCCTGGGACTAGCGGGACTCTACGAGCAGTACTTC.

The chain employs TRBV6-1 and TRBJ1-5; 7 positions agree with TRBD1. Germline trimming cut 8 bases from V and 3 bases from J; bases unmatched to any gene: 7. The germline V gene has CDR1 MNHNS and CDR2 SASEGT. The CDR3 runs 14 residues. For the CDR3, the DNA is TGTGCCAGCGTCGCTGGACAGGACAATCAGCCCCAGCATTTT. Amino acids: CASVAGQDNQPQHF.

The chain recombines TRBV2 with TRBJ1-2; TRBD1 matches 8 bases. J was trimmed by 7 bases and V by 3 bases; bases with no gene match: 4. Germline V lookup: CDR1 SNHLY, CDR2 FYNNEI. The CDR3 has 13 residues. The CDR3 coding sequence is TGTGCCAGCAGTGACAGGGGGCGGGGTGGCTACACCTTC. Translated, it gives CASSDRGRGGYTF.

This clone was seen a handful of times. V is TRBV28 and J is TRBJ2-1; the D gene could be TRBD1 or TRBD2 (5 bases each). CDR1 and CDR2 from the germline V gene are MDHEN and SYDVKM. This CDR3 region has 11 residues. Trimming removed 4 bases at V and 12 bases at J, with 10 bases between. The CDR3 DNA reads as TGTGCCAGCAGTTCGGGGACGGGGCAGTTCTTC. This codes for CASSSGTGQFF.

The chain uses TRBV10-1 and TRBJ2-5; the D call may be TRBD1 or TRBD2 (5 bases each). The CDR3 is 13 residues long. V was cut by 2 bases and J by 4 bases, with 8 bases left in between. Germline assignment: CDR1 WNHNN and CDR2 SYGVQD (reference sequence). CDR3 bases: TGCGCCAGCAGTGAGGGGACGCGAGAGACCCAGTACTTC. Translated, it gives CASSEGTRETQYF.

V is TRBV10-1 and J is TRBJ2-2; 7 bases match TRBD2. The trim removed 5 bases at V and 4 bases at J, leaving 7 bases unmatched. The CDR3 contains 15 residues. Germline assignment: CDR1 WNHNN and CDR2 SYGVQD (reference sequence). For the CDR3, the DNA is TGCGCCAGCAGTCCGAGGGCTAGCGGCACCGGGGAGCTGTTTTTT. Encoded protein: CASSPRASGTGELFF.

The V call is TRBV29-1, the J call TRBJ2-1, with 9 bases identical to TRBD1. The CDR3 has 16 amino acids. The germline CDR1 and CDR2 sequences are SQVTM and ANQGSEA. V lost 0 bases, J lost 1 base, and 4 bases stayed unmatched. CDR3 protein: CSVEDNRGPSYNEQFF. The CDR3, as DNA: TGCAGCGTTGAAGATAACAGGGGGCCGTCCTACAATGAGCAGTTCTTC.

This clone has just one count. The chain carries TRBV5-6 and TRBJ2-7; D gene ambiguous. The V end was cut by 1 base, the J end by 3 bases, with 17 bases between. The germline V gene has CDR1 SGHDT and CDR2 YYEEEE. CDR3 size: 16 residues. The chain's CDR3 is CASSLRGGHQNYEQYF. CDR3 DNA: TGTGCCAGCAGCTTGCGCGGCGGCCACCAGAACTACGAGCAGTACTTC.